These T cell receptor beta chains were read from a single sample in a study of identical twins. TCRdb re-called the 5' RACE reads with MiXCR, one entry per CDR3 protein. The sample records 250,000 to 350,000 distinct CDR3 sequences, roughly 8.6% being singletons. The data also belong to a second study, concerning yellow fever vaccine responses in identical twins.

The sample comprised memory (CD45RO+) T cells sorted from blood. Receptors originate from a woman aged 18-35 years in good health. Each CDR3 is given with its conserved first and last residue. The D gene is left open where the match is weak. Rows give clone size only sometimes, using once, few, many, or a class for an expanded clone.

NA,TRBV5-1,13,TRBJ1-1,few,CASSLGRVTEAFF
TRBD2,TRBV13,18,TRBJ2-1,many,CASSLSFLGTGGYNEQFF
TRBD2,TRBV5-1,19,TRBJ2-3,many,CASSLDGTSGIWGTDTQYF
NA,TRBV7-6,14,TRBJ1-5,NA,CASSLGNGGQPQHF
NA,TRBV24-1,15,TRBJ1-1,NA,CATSDATPGNTEAFF
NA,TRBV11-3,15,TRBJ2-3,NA,CASSLSRSGTDTQYF
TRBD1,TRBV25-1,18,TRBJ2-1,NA,CASSADGTGSVWYNEQFF
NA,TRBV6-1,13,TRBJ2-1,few,CASSRLPNNEQFF
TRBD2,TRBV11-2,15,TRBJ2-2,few,CASSRGGGRTGELFF
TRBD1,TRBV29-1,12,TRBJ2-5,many,CSVGQVQETQYF
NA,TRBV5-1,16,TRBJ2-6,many,CASSLRGSSGANVLTF
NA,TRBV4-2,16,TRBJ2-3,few,CASSQAGGDLTDTQYF
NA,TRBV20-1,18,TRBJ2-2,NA,CSVLGGAKGPANTGELFF
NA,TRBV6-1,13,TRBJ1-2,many,CASSPVPSYGYTF
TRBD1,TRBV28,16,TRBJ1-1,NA,CASRQGQGAGRNEAFF
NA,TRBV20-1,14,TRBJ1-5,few,CSASAGYSNQPQHF